One and the same sample provided the 11 T cell receptor beta chains below, sequenced in a study of blood T cell repertoires in COVID-19. Measured with immunoSEQ multiplex PCR; TCRdb has only the in-frame clones, and not every one. The sample has 300,000 to 350,000 clones; around 87% are singletons. The sample comprised peripheral blood. The receptors were gathered from a woman between 50 and 59 years old with COVID-19, enrolled during active disease.

In this sample, this clone turned up once. The chain joins TRBV2 to TRBJ1-1; a weak D match, TRBD1 (6 bases). The germline V gene has CDR1 SNHLY and CDR2 FYNNEI. V shed 6 bases and J shed 0 bases, with 20 bases lying between them. This CDR3 is built from 17 residues. The CDR3 coding sequence is TGTGCCAGCAGATCAATAGCTGACAGGACCATGAACACTGAAGCTTTCTTT. This gives the protein CASRSIADRTMNTEAFF.

This chain joins TRBV27 and TRBJ2-1, with 14 bases fitting TRBD2. V shed 5 bases, J shed 0 bases, and the junction held 9 bases outside the gene matches. This CDR3 region has 19 residues. Germline V CDR1 and CDR2: MNHEY, SMNVEV (reference sequence). The CDR3 loop is CASSPWRLAGGSSYNEQFF. CDR3 in DNA: TGTGCCAGCAGTCCCTGGAGACTAGCGGGAGGGAGCTCCTACAATGAGCAGTTCTTC.

CDR3: CAWSAGTGSYEQYF. The CDR3 DNA follows: TGTGCCTGGAGTGCCGGGACAGGATCCTACGAGCAGTACTTC. V is TRBV30 and J is TRBJ2-7; 8 nucleotides align to TRBD1. V shed 1 base and J 1 base; nucleotides not matched to a gene: 3. This CDR3 contains 14 residues. The germline gives CDR1 GTSNPN, CDR2 SVGIG (reference sequence).

The rearrangement joins TRBV30 to TRBJ1-3, with a tentative D call TRBD1 (5 bases). The CDR3 has 15 amino acids. V lost 0 bases, J lost 1 base, and 10 bases lay in between. In germline, CDR1 is GTSNPN, CDR2 SVGIG (reference sequence). CDR3 sequence reads: CAWSVGGSSGNTIYF. Written as DNA, the CDR3 is TGTGCCTGGAGTGTCGGGGGTTCTTCTGGAAACACCATATATTTT.

The rearrangement uses TRBV24-1 and TRBJ2-6; TRBD1 is a possible D gene (5 bases). The CDR3 has 15 amino acids. CDR1 is KGHDR, CDR2 SFDVKD, per germline. V shed 2 bases and J shed 1 base, with 5 bases lying between them. This chain's CDR3 is CATSDYRSGANVLTF. In DNA form, the CDR3 reads TGTGCCACCAGTGATTACAGGTCTGGGGCCAACGTCCTGACTTTC.

The chain recombines TRBV6-1 with TRBJ2-1, with 10 positions matching TRBD2. Germline V gives CDR1 MNHNS, CDR2 SASEGT. J lost 3 bases, V lost 2 bases, and 4 bases had no gene match. The CDR3 runs 16 residues. The CDR3 region has the DNA TGTGCCAGCAGTGAAAGGACTAGCGGAGTCTACAATGAGCAGTTCTTC. This sequence encodes CASSERTSGVYNEQFF.

CDR3 loop: CASSLPGQGTYEQYF. In nucleotides, the CDR3 is TGTGCCAGCAGCCTTCCGGGACAGGGGACCTACGAGCAGTACTTC. This sequence joins TRBV14 and TRBJ2-7; TRBD1 matches at 10 bases. This CDR3 contains 15 residues. Looked up from germline, CDR1 is SGHDN and CDR2 is FVKESK. Trimming removed 4 bases from V and 2 bases from J; junction bases left unmatched: 5.

The V and J genes are TRBV29-1 and TRBJ1-5, with 10 positions matching TRBD1. V shed 7 bases and J 2 bases; nucleotides not matched to a gene: 5. This CDR3 contains 14 residues. The V gene's germline CDR1 is SQVTM and CDR2 ANQGSEA. The CDR3 bases are TGCAGCGCCCGGACAGGGGGACGCAATCAGCCCCAGCATTTT. Protein sequence: CSARTGGRNQPQHF.

The rearrangement uses TRBV18 and TRBJ1-2, with D possibly being TRBD1 (6 bases). CDR1 and CDR2 (germline): KGHSH, LQKENI. The CDR3 is 16 residues long. V lost 6 bases, J lost 8 bases, and 25 bases lay in between. In DNA, the CDR3 is TGTGCCAGCTCGCCCTCGGGACAACCCAAAACGGGCGGCTACACCTTC. This sequence encodes CASSPSGQPKTGGYTF.

CDR3 loop: CASSQDGVRGEAFF. In DNA, the CDR3 is TGCGCCAGCAGCCAAGATGGGGTCAGGGGTGAAGCTTTCTTT. The chain combines TRBV4-1 with TRBJ1-1, with D maybe TRBD1 (6 bases). CDR1 and CDR2 (germline): MGHRA, YSYEKL. The CDR3 loop spans 14 amino acids. V lost 0 bases and J 7 bases, leaving 12 bases between the germline ends.

This chain joins TRBV7-2 and TRBJ2-1, with 8 nucleotides matching TRBD2. CDR1 and CDR2 (germline): SGHTA, FQGNSA. V lost 5 bases to trimming and J lost 7 bases; unmatched junction nucleotides: 7. The CDR3 runs to 14 residues. The CDR3 DNA follows: TGTGCCAGCAGCGTCGGGAGGGCCACAAATGAGCAGTTCTTC. Protein product: CASSVGRATNEQFF.